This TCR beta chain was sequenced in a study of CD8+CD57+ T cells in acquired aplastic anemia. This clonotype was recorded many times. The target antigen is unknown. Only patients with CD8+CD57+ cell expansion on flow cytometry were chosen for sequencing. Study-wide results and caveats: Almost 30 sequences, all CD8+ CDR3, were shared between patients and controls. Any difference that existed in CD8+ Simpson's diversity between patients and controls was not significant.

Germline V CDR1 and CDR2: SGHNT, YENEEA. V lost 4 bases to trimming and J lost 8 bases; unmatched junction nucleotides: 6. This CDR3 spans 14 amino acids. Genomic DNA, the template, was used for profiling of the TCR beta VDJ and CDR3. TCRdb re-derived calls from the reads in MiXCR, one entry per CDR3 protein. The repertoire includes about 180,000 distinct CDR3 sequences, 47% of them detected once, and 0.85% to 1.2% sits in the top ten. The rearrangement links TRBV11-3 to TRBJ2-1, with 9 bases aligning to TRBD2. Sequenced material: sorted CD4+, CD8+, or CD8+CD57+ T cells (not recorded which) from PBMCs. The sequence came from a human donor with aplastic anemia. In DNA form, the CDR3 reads TGTGCCAGCAGCTCACGGACTAGCGTCGATGAGCAGTTCTTC. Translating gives CASSSRTSVDEQFF.